These 21 T cell receptor beta chains were sequenced from one sample in a study of early T cells in non-severe SARS-CoV-2 infection. TCRdb reprocessed the 5' RACE reads via MiXCR and lists one record per CDR3 protein. The sample records 90,000 to 120,000 distinct CDR3 sequences, 11% being singletons. The sequenced material came from whole blood. The receptors originated from an adult who was a healthcare worker with PCR-confirmed SARS-CoV-2 infection or an uninfected control (not recorded which).

V is TRBV6-5 and J is TRBJ1-1, with D hard to call. The V gene lost 5 bases and the J gene lost 1 base, with 14 bases spanning the gap. Germline assignment: CDR1 MNHEY and CDR2 SVGAGI. CDR3 length: 15 residues. CDR3 in amino acids: CASSRVARTNTEAFF. CDR3 sequence (DNA): TGTGCCAGCAGTCGAGTAGCCCGGACGAACACTGAAGCTTTCTTT.

There are many counts of this clonotype. This chain connects TRBV12-3 or TRBV12-4 to TRBJ1-2, with D unclear. There are 13 residues in the CDR3. Trimming stripped 3 bases from V and 5 bases from J, with 10 bases between. The CDR3 is CASSLSQGYGYTF. Here the CDR3 DNA reads TGTGCCAGCAGTTTGTCACAAGGATATGGCTACACCTTC.

This clonotype was seen at least ten times. The gene calls are TRBV25-1 and TRBJ2-7; no definite D call. The germline V gene has CDR1 MGHDK and CDR2 SYGVNS. This CDR3 has 15 residues. The V end lost 0 bases, the J end lost 6 bases, and 15 bases lay between the germline ends. The CDR3 DNA sequence: TGTGCCAGCAGTGAATATATCACTTCCGCCCCCGAGCAGTACTTC. Protein sequence: CASSEYITSAPEQYF.

The table lists this clonotype with many counts. The chain's CDR3 is CSARDSQETQYF. In DNA form, the CDR3 reads TGCAGTGCGAGGGACTCTCAAGAGACCCAGTACTTC. The V gene is TRBV20-1, the J gene TRBJ2-5; perhaps TRBD2 as D (6 bases). Germline-derived CDR1 and CDR2 are DFQATT and SNEGSKA (reference sequence). Trimming pared 6 bases from V and 2 bases from J, leaving 10 bases between. This CDR3 spans 12 amino acids.

This chain uses TRBV28 with TRBJ2-4; D gene uncertain. V lost 4 bases and J lost 0, with 7 bases in between. Germline CDR1 reads MDHEN; CDR2 reads SYDVKM. The CDR3 loop spans 14 amino acids. The CDR3 protein is CASSSVLAKNIQYF. As DNA, the CDR3 is TGTGCCAGCAGTTCGGTTCTAGCCAAAAACATTCAGTACTTC.

J is TRBJ2-3 and V is TRBV11-2; 8 bases align to TRBD2. The CDR3 runs to 15 residues. With 3 bases clipped from V and 4 bases from J, the junction kept 6 bases outside the gene matches. Looked up from germline, CDR1 is SGHAT and CDR2 is FQNNGV. CDR3 amino acids: CASSFGTSSSDTQYF. The CDR3 nucleotides are TGTGCCAGCAGCTTCGGGACTAGTAGCTCAGATACGCAGTATTTT.

The chain combines TRBV28 with TRBJ1-2, with D maybe TRBD1 (6 bases). Germline V gives CDR1 MDHEN, CDR2 SYDVKM. The CDR3 runs to 16 residues. The germline V and J ends were trimmed by 6 bases and 1 base, with 18 bases remaining between them. The CDR3 sequence is CASSTRSTGLNYGYTF. In DNA, the CDR3 is TGTGCCAGCAGCACCCGCTCTACAGGGCTTAACTATGGCTACACCTTC.

This clonotype was seen at least ten times. The chain combines TRBV7-6 with TRBJ2-2, with D tentatively TRBD2 (5 bases). Trimming took off 5 bases at V and 5 bases at J, with 12 bases between the two ends. The CDR3 is 14 amino acids. Germline loops: CDR1 SGHVS, CDR2 FNYEAQ. CDR3 residues: CASSTGLTTGELFF. Written as DNA, the CDR3 is TGTGCCAGCAGCACCGGACTGACGACCGGGGAGCTGTTTTTT.

The gene calls are TRBV10-1 and TRBJ2-3, with 10 bases identical to TRBD1. This CDR3 has 14 amino acids. The V gene's germline CDR1 is WNHNN and CDR2 SYGVQD (reference sequence). Losses at the gene ends were 7 bases for V and 3 bases for J; bases not matched to a gene: 4. DNA for the CDR3: TGCGCCAGCATCCGACAGGGGGCGACAGATACGCAGTATTTT. Its protein is CASIRQGATDTQYF.

This clonotype has only a few counts. This chain joins TRBV30 and TRBJ2-2; tentative D call: TRBD2 (5 bases). This CDR3 is 13 amino acids long. V lost 4 bases and J lost 7, with 13 bases in between. CDR1 is GTSNPN, CDR2 SVGIG, per germline (reference sequence). The CDR3 loop reads CAWKGVGVGELFF. The CDR3 DNA reads TGTGCCTGGAAAGGCGTCGGGGTCGGGGAGCTGTTTTTT.

This clonotype was counted ten times or more. V and J are TRBV28 and TRBJ1-2, with D hard to call. The CDR3 contains 13 residues. Per the germline V gene, CDR1 is MDHEN and CDR2 is SYDVKM. V lost 10 bases and J lost 1, with 13 bases in between. The CDR3 coding sequence is TGTGCCATCTTGGGTTGGGTTAACTATGGCTACACCTTC. This encodes CAILGWVNYGYTF.

In this sample, this clonotype turned up a few times. V and J are TRBV20-1 and TRBJ1-6, with D unresolved. This CDR3 contains 10 residues. Germline V gene data show CDR1 as DFQATT and CDR2 as SNEGSKA (reference sequence). V gave up 8 bases and J gave up 9 bases, with 8 bases separating them. CDR3 sequence: CSPLGSPLHF. For the CDR3, the DNA is TGCAGTCCCCTGGGTTCACCCCTCCACTTT.

This clonotype came up a few times. This rearrangement joins TRBV28 to TRBJ2-3, with D maybe TRBD2 (6 bases). Germline-derived CDR1 and CDR2 are MDHEN and SYDVKM. The CDR3 sequence is 14 residues long. Between the trimmed V and J ends, which lost 4 bases and 7 bases, there was a span of 15 bases. The CDR3 bases are TGTGCCAGCAGTTCAACGGGAGTAGGATATACGCAGTATTTT. As protein: CASSSTGVGYTQYF. The full variable domain, with the rest looked up from reference TRBV28 and TRBJ2-3, is DVKVTQSSRYLVKRTGEKVFLECVQDMDHENMFWYRQDPGLGLRLIYFSYDVKMKEKGDIPEGYSVSREKKERFSLILESASTNQTSMYLCASSSTGVGYTQYFGPGTRLTVL.

This clonotype was seen repeatedly, ten times or more. The chain couples TRBV19 to TRBJ1-1; D is unresolved. Germline assignment: CDR1 LNHDA and CDR2 SQIVND (reference sequence). The germline V and J ends were trimmed by 9 bases and 7 bases, with 12 bases remaining between them. This CDR3 has 11 amino acids. The CDR3 DNA reads TGTGCCAGCGACGACGGAAATGAAGCTTTCTTT. Amino acid sequence: CASDDGNEAFF.

Many counts were recorded for this clonotype. The rearrangement links TRBV7-9 to TRBJ2-7, with D perhaps being TRBD1 or TRBD2 (5 bases each). Germline V CDR1 and CDR2: SEHNR, FQNEAQ (reference sequence). With 5 bases removed from V and 3 bases from J, the gap between germline ends came to 14 bases. The CDR3 extends over 14 amino acids. CDR3 nucleotide sequence: TGTGCCAGCAGCCCAGGGAGTCCTGTCTACGAGCAGTACTTC. This sequence encodes CASSPGSPVYEQYF.

A few counts support this clonotype. V is TRBV12-3 or TRBV12-4 and J is TRBJ2-5, with D unclear. This CDR3 comprises 13 residues. V dropped 3 bases and J dropped 3 bases, with 8 bases sitting between them. The CDR3 DNA is TGTGCCAGCAGTTTCGGCAGAAAAGAGACCCAGTACTTC. It encodes CASSFGRKETQYF.

V and J are TRBV12-3 or TRBV12-4 and TRBJ2-3, with D unresolved. The CDR3 contains 12 residues. Trimming took 3 bases from V and 6 from J, leaving 7 bases between them. CDR3 protein: CASSLYPDTQYF. CDR3 nucleotides: TGTGCCAGCAGTTTGTACCCGGATACGCAGTATTTT.

This clonotype was found many times. The chain recombines TRBV18 with TRBJ2-2, with D possibly matching TRBD1 (5 bases). Deletions cut 5 bases from V and 1 base from J, with 5 bases between. The CDR3 runs 13 residues. Germline CDR1 reads KGHSH; CDR2 reads LQKENI. This chain's CDR3 is CASSGQNTGELFF. For the CDR3, the DNA is TGTGCCAGCTCAGGACAGAACACCGGGGAGCTGTTTTTT.

This clonotype turned up a few times. The genes are TRBV7-2 and TRBJ1-4; a possible D gene is TRBD1 (5 bases). The ends were cut back, 7 bases at V and 7 bases at J, with 13 bases in the middle. Germline V gene sequence: CDR1 SGHTA, CDR2 FQGNSA. The length of the CDR3 is 13 residues. CDR3 sequence: CASTTWGGEKLFF. The CDR3 DNA is TGTGCCAGCACCACCTGGGGGGGTGAAAAACTGTTTTTT.

This clonotype occurred many times. J is TRBJ2-7 and V is TRBV6-4; 11 nucleotides align to TRBD2. V was clipped by 6 bases and J by 2 bases; unmatched bases: 6. Germline CDR1 is MRHNA and CDR2 is SNTAGT. The length of the CDR3 is 15 residues. CDR3 sequence: CASSPTSGAPYEQYF. The CDR3 coding sequence is TGTGCCAGCAGCCCGACTAGCGGGGCTCCCTACGAGCAGTACTTC.

The CDR3 DNA follows: TGTGCCAGCAGCCGCCTTCGAGCGGCCTCCTACGAGCAGTACTTC. It specifies CASSRLRAASYEQYF. The V call is TRBV6-5, the J call TRBJ2-7, with a possible D match to TRBD2 (5 bases). CDR1 and CDR2 (germline): MNHEY, SVGAGI. The V gene lost 6 bases and the J gene lost 0 bases, with 15 bases spanning the gap. CDR3 length equals 15 residues.